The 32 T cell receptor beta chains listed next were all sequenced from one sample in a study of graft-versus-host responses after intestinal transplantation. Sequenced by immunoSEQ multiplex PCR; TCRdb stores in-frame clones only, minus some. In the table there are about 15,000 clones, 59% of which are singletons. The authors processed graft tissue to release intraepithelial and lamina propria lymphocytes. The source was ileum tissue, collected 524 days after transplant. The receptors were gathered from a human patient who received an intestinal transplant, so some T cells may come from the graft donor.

This chain's CDR3 is CASKGLGAEAYNEQFF. The CDR3 DNA follows: TGTGCCAGCAAGGGGTTGGGCGCTGAAGCCTACAATGAGCAGTTCTTC. The chain employs TRBV6-6 and TRBJ2-1; D may be TRBD1 (5 bases). The CDR3 runs to 16 residues. The V and J ends lost 7 bases and 2 bases respectively, with 18 bases between them. Germline V gene lookup returns CDR1 MNHNY and CDR2 SVGAGI (reference sequence).

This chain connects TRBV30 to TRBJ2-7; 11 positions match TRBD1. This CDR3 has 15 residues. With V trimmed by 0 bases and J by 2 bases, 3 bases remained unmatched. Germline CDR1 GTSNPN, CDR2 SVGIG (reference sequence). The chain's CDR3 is CAWSVGTGGTYEQYF. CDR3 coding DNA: TGTGCCTGGAGTGTAGGGACAGGGGGAACCTACGAGCAGTACTTC.

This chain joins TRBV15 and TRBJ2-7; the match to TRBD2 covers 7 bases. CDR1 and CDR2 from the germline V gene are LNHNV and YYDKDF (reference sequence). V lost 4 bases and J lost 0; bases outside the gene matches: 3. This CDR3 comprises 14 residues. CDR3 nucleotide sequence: TGTGCCACCAGCAATGGCGGGAGCTCCTACGAGCAGTACTTC. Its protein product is CATSNGGSSYEQYF.

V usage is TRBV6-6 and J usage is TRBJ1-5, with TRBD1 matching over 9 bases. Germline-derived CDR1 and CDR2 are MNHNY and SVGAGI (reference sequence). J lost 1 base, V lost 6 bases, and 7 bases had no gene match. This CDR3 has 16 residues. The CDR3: CASSRSGQGSNQPQHF. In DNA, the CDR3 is TGTGCCAGCAGCCGATCTGGACAGGGGAGCAATCAGCCCCAGCATTTT.

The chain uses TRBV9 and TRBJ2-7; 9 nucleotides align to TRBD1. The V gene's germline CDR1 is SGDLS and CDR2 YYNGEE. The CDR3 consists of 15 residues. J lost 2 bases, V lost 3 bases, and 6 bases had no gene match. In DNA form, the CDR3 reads TGTGCCAGCAGCGCGGACAGGGGAACCCCCTACGAGCAGTACTTC. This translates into CASSADRGTPYEQYF.

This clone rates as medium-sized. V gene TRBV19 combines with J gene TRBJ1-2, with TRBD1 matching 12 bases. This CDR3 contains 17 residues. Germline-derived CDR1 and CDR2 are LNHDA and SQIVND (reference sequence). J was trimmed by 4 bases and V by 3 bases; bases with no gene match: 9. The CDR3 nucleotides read TGTGCCAGTAGTATGGGGGACAGGGGGCTTAGCGGCTATGGCTACACCTTC. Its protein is CASSMGDRGLSGYGYTF.

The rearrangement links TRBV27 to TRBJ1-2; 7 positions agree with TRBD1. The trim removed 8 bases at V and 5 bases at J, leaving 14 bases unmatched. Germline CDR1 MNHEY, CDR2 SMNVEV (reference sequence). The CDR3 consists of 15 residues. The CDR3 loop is CASRVRQGRDYGYTF. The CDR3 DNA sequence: TGTGCCAGCCGGGTGCGACAGGGAAGAGATTATGGCTACACCTTC.

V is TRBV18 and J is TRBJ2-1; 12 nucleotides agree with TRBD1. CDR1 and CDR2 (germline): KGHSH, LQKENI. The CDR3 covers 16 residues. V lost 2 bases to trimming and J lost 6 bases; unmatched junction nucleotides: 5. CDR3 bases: TGTGCCAGCTCACCAGGCATGGGACAGGGGGCCAATGAGCAGTTCTTC. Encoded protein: CASSPGMGQGANEQFF.

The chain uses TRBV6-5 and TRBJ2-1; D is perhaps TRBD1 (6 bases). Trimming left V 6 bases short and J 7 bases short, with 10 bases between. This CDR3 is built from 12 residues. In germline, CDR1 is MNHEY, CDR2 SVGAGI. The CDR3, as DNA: TGTGCCAGCAGCCGTACAGGGAATGAGCAGTTCTTC. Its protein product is CASSRTGNEQFF.

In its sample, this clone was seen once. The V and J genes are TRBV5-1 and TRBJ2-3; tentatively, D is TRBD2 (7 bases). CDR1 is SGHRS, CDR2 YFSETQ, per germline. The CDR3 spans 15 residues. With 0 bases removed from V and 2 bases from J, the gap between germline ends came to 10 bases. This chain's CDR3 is CASSLAGGPTDTQYF. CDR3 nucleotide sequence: TGCGCCAGCAGCTTGGCGGGGGGCCCCACAGATACGCAGTATTTT.

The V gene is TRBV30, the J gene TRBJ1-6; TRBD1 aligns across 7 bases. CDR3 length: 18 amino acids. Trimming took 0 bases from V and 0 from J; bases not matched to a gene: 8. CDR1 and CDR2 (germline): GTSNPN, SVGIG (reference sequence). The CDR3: CAWSVSGTEGSYNSPLHF. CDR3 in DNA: TGTGCCTGGAGTGTATCAGGGACAGAGGGCTCCTATAATTCACCCCTCCACTTT.

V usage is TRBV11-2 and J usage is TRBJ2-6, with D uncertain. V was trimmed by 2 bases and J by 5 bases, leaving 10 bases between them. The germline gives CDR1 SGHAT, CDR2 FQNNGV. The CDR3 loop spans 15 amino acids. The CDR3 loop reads CASSLTSVWANVLTF. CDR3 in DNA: TGTGCCAGCAGCTTAACTTCGGTTTGGGCCAACGTCCTGACTTTC.

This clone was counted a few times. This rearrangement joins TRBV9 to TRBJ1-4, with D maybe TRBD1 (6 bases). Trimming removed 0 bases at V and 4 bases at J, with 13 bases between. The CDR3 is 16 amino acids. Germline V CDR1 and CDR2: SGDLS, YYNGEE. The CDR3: CASSVDRGRGNEKLFF. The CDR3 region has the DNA TGTGCCAGCAGCGTAGATCGGGGCAGGGGTAATGAAAAACTGTTTTTT.

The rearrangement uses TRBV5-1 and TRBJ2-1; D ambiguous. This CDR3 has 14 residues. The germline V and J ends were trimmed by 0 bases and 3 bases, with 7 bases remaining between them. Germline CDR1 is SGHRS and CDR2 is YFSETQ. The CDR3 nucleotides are TGCGCCAGCAGCTTGGGCCAGGACTACAATGAGCAGTTCTTC. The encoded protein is CASSLGQDYNEQFF.

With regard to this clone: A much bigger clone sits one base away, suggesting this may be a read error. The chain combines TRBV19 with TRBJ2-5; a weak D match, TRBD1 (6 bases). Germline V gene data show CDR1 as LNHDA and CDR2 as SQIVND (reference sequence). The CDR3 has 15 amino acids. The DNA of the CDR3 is TGTGCCAGTAGTACCCTGGCAGGGGAAGCCTACGAGCAGCACTTC. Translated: CASSTLAGEAYEQHF.

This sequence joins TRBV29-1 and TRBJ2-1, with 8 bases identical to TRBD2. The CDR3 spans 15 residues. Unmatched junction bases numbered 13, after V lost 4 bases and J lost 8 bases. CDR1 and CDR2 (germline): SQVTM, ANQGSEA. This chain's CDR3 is CSVGAGSGVMYEQFF. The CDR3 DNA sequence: TGCAGCGTTGGGGCGGGTAGCGGGGTGATGTATGAGCAGTTCTTC.

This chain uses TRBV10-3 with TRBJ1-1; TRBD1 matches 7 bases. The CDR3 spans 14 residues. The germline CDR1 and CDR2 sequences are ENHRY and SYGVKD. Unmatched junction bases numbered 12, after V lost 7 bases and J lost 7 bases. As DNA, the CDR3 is TGTGCCATCACAGGACAGGACGGGAGCAGTGAAGCTTTCTTT. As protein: CAITGQDGSSEAFF.

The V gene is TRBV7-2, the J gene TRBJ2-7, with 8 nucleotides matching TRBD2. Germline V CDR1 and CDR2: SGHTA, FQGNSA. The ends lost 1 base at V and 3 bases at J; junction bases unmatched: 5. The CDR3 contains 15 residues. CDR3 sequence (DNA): TGTGCCAGCAGCTTAGAGCGGGGGACCTACTACGAGCAGTACTTC. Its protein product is CASSLERGTYYEQYF. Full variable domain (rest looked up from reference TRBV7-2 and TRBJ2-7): GAGVSQSPSNKVTEKGKDVELRCDPISGHTALYWYRQSLGQGLEFLIYFQGNSAPDKSGLPSDRFSAERTGGSVSTLTIQRTQQEDSAVYLCASSLERGTYYEQYFGPGTRLTVT.

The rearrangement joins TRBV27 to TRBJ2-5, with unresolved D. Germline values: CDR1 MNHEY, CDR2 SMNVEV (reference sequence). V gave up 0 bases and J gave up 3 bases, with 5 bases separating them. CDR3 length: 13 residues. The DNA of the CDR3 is TGTGCCAGCAGTTTATCTCGGGAAGAGACCCAGTACTTC. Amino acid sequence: CASSLSREETQYF.

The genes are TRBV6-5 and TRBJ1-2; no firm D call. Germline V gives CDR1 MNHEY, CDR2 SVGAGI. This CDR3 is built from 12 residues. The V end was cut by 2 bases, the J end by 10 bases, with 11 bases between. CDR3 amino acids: CASSYGQEDYTF. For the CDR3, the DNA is TGTGCCAGCAGTTACGGCCAGGAAGACTACACCTTC.

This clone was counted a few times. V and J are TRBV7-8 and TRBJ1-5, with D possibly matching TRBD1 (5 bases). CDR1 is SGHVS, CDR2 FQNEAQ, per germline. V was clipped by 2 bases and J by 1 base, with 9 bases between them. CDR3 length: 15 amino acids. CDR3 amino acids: CASSLQGPSNQPQHF. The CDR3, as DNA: TGTGCCAGCAGCTTACAGGGCCCAAGCAATCAGCCCCAGCATTTT.

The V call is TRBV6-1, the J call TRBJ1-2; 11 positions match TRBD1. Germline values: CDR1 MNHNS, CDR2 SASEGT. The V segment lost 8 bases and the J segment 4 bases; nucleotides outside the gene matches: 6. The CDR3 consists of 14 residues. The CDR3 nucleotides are TGTGCCAGCTCGGACAGGGGGCAACTCTATGGCTACACCTTC. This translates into CASSDRGQLYGYTF.

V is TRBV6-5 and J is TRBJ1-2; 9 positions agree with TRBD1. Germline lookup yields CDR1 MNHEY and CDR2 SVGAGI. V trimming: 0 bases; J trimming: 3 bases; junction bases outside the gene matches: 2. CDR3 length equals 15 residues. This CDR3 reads CASSYSDRGDYGYTF. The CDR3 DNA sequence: TGTGCCAGCAGTTACTCGGACAGGGGAGACTATGGCTACACCTTC.

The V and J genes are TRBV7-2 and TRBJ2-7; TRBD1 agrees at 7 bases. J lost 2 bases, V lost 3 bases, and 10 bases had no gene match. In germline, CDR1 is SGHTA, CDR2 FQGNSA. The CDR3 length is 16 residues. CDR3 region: CASSFPQGTQAYEQYF. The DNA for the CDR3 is TGTGCCAGCAGCTTTCCACAGGGGACCCAGGCCTACGAGCAGTACTTC.

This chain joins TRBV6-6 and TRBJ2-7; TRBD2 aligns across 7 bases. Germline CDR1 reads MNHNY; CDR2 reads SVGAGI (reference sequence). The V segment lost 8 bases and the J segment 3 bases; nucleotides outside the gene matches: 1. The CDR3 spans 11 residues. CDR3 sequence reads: CASRGDYEQYF. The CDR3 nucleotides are TGTGCCAGCCGGGGGGACTACGAGCAGTACTTC.

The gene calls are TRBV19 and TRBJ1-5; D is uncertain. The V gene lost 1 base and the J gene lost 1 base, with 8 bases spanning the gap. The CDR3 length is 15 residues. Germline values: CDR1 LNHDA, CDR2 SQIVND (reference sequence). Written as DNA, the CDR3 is TGTGCCAGTAGTATAGGTCGGTTGAGCAATCAGCCCCAGCATTTT. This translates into CASSIGRLSNQPQHF.

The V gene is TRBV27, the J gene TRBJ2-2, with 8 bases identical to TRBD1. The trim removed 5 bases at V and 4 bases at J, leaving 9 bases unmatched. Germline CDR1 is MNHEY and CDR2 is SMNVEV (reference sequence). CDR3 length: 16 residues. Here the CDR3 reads CASSPNQGAGTGELFF. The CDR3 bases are TGTGCCAGCAGTCCAAACCAGGGGGCCGGCACCGGGGAGCTGTTTTTT.

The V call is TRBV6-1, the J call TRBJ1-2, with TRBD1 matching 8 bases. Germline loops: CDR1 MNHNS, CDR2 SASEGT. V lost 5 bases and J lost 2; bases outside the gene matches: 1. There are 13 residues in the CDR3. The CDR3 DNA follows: TGTGCCAGCAGTCAGGGGGCCAACTATGGCTACACCTTC. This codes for CASSQGANYGYTF.

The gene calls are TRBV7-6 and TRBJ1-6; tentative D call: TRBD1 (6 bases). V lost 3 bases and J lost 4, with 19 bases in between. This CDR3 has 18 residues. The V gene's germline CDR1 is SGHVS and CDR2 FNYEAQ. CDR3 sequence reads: CASSLGGGLRVYNSPLHF. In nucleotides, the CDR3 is TGTGCCAGCAGCTTGGGGGGGGGCCTGCGGGTATATAATTCACCCCTCCACTTT. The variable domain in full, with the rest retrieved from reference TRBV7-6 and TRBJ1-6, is GAGVSQSPRYKVTKRGQDVALRCDPISGHVSLYWYRQALGQGPEFLTYFNYEAQQDKSGLPNDRFSAERPEGSISTLTIQRTEQRDSAMYRCASSLGGGLRVYNSPLHFGNGTRLTVT.

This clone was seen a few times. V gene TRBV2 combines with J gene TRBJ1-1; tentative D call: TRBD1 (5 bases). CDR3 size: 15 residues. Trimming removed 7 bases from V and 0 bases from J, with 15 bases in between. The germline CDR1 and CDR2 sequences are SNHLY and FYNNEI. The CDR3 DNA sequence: TGTGCCAGCATCCCAAACGGAGGGGTGAACACTGAAGCTTTCTTT. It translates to CASIPNGGVNTEAFF.

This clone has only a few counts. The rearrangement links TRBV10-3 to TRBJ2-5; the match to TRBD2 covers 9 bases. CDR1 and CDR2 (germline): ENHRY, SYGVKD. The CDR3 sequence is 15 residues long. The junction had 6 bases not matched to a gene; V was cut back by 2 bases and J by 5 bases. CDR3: CAISEGLAGVETQYF. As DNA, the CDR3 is TGTGCCATCAGTGAGGGTTTAGCGGGGGTGGAGACCCAGTACTTC.

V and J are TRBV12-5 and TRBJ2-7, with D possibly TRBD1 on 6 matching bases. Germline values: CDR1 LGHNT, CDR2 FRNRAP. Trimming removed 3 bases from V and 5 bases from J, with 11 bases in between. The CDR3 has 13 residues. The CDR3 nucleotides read TGTGCTAGTGGTTTCGACCGACAGGACGAGCAGTACTTC. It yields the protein CASGFDRQDEQYF.